The clone carrying this TCR beta chain has more than one count but fewer than ten. The target antigen is unknown. This record belongs to a study of T cells in Graves' hyperthyroidism and ophthalmopathy. On the basis of clinical symptoms, serum thyroxine and TRAb, thyroid ultrasound and orbital computed tomography, diagnoses were made. Study results and caveats: Model predictions of ophthalmopathy came a median approximately 6.2 months before onset.

Amplification of TCR beta CDR3 regions was performed using RNA transcripts as template. The HTBI primer set served for first-round RT-PCR of the TCR CDR3. TCRdb independently ran MiXCR on the multiplex PCR reads; one entry per CDR3 protein. The data show more than 550,000 distinct CDR3 sequences, roughly 45% seen once. The TCR comes from an adult man with Graves' disease, either hyperthyroidism or ophthalmopathy (not recorded which). Sequenced sample: peripheral blood or thyroid tissue (not recorded which).

CDR3 in amino acids: CASKGLDLNTGELFF. The CDR3 DNA reads as TGTGCCAGCAAAGGGCTAGACCTCAACACCGGGGAGCTGTTTTTT. V is TRBV2 and J is TRBJ2-2, with unresolved D. Looked up from germline, CDR1 is SNHLY and CDR2 is FYNNEI. CDR3 size: 15 residues. Trimming removed 7 bases from V and 2 bases from J, with 14 bases in between.